The sequence of this TCR beta chain was determined in a study of shared clonotypes between healthy human individuals. Germline V CDR1 and CDR2: SGHNT, YYREEE (reference sequence). The V end lost 2 bases, the J end lost 5 bases, and 14 bases lay between the germline ends. The CDR3 totals 15 residues. Sequencing was performed with immunoSEQ multiplex PCR; in TCRdb, only in-frame clones are kept and a portion is missing. The table shows 2 million to 2.5 million clones, with 90% to 95% occurring only once. This TCR came from a man aged 18 to 30 in good health. Material: naive CD4+ T cells sorted from blood. Described subset: CD45RA+ positively selected. The chain joins TRBV5-4 to TRBJ1-5; maybe TRBD1 (6 bases). As DNA, the CDR3 is TGTGCCAGCAGCTTAGGGGGAGCGGGGGATCAGCCCCAGCATTTT. This gives the protein CASSLGGAGDQPQHF. Drawing the rest from reference TRBV5-4 and TRBJ1-5, the complete variable domain is ETGVTQSPTHLIKTRGQQVTLRCSSQSGHNTVSWYQQALGQGPQFIFQYYREEENGRGNFPPRFSGLQFPNYSSELNVNALELDDSALYLCASSLGGAGDQPQHFGDGTRLSIL.